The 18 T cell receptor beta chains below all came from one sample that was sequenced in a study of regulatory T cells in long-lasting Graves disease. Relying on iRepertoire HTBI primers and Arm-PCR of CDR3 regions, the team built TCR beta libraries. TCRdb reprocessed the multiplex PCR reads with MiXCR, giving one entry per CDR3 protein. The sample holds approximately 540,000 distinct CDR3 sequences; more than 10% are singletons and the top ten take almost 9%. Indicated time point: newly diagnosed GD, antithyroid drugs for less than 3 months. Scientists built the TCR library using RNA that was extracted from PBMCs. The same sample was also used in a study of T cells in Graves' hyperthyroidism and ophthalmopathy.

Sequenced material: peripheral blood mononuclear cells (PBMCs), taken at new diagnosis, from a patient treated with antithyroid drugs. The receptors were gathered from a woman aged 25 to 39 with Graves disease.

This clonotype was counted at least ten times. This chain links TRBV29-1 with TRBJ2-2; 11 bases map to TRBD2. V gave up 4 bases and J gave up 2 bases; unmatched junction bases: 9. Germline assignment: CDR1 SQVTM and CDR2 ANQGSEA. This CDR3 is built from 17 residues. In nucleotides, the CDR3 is TGCAGCGTTGCGGGACTAGCGGAAGGGACTAACACCGGGGAGCTGTTTTTT. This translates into CSVAGLAEGTNTGELFF.

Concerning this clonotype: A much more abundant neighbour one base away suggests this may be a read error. The CDR3 DNA reads as TGTGCCAGTAGTCCCCCGGGACAGGGGGCACGCGGGGGAAAACTGTTTTTT. It codes for CASSPPGQGARGGKLFF. The V and J genes are TRBV19 and TRBJ1-4; 12 bases fit TRBD1. Germline values: CDR1 LNHDA, CDR2 SQIVND (reference sequence). V dropped 5 bases and J dropped 10; count of bases not matched to a gene: 14. The CDR3 covers 17 residues. The variable domain in full, with the rest retrieved from reference TRBV19 and TRBJ1-4, is DGGITQSPKYLFRKEGQNVTLSCEQNLNHDAMYWYRQDPGQGLRLIYYSQIVNDFQKGDIAEGYSVSREKKESFPLTVTSAQKNPTAFYLCASSPPGQGARGGKLFFGSGTQLSVL.

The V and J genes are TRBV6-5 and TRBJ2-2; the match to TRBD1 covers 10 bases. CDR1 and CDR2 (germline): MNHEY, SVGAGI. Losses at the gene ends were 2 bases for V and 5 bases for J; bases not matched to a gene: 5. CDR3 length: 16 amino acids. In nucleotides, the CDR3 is TGTGCCAGCAGTTACCCGGGACAGGGGTATACCGGGGAGCTGTTTTTT. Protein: CASSYPGQGYTGELFF.

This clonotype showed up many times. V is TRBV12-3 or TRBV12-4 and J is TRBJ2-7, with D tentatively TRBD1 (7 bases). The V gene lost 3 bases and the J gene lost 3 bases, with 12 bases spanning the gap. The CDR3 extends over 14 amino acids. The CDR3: CASSLRQGGYEQYF. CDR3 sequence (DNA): TGTGCCAGCAGTTTGCGACAGGGAGGCTACGAGCAGTACTTC.

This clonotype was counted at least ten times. The CDR3 DNA follows: TGTGCCAGCAGCTTAGGTGGGCAGGGTGTACGCAATGAGCAGTTCTTC. It translates to CASSLGGQGVRNEQFF. The chain uses TRBV11-3 and TRBJ2-1; a weak D match, TRBD1 (5 bases). The CDR3 extends over 16 amino acids. With 1 base removed from V and 6 bases from J, the gap between germline ends came to 16 bases. Looked up from germline, CDR1 is SGHNT and CDR2 is YENEEA. Full variable domain (outside the CDR3, taken from reference TRBV11-3 and TRBJ2-1): EAGVVQSPRYKIIEKKQPVAFWCNPISGHNTLYWYLQNLGQGPELLIRYENEEAVDDSQLPKDRFSAERLKGVDSTLKIQPAELGDSAVYLCASSLGGQGVRNEQFFGPGTRLTVL.

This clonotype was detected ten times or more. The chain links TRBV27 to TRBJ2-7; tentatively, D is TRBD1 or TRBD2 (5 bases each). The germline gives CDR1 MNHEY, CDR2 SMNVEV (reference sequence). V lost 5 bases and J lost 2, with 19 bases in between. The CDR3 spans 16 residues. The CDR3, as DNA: TGTGCCAGCAGTCCCTGGGTAGGGACCCTCGCCTACGAGCAGTACTTC. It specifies CASSPWVGTLAYEQYF.

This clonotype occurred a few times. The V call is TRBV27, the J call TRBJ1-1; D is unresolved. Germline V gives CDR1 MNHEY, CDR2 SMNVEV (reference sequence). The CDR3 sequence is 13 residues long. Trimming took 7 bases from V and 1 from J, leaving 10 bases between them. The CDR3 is CASISNWNTEAFF. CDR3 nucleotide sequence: TGTGCCAGCATCTCAAACTGGAACACTGAAGCTTTCTTT.

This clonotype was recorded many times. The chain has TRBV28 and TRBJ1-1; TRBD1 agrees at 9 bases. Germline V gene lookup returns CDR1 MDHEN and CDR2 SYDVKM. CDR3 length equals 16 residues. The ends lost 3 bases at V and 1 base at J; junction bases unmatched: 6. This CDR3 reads CASSLEQGASNTEAFF. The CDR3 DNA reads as TGTGCCAGCAGTTTGGAACAGGGGGCCTCGAACACTGAAGCTTTCTTT.

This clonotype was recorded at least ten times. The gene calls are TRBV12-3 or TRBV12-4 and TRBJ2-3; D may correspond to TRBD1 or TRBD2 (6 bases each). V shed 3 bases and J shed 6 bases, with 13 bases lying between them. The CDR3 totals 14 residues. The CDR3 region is CASSLSGAHDTQYF. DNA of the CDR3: TGTGCCAGCAGTTTGTCGGGGGCGCACGATACGCAGTATTTT.

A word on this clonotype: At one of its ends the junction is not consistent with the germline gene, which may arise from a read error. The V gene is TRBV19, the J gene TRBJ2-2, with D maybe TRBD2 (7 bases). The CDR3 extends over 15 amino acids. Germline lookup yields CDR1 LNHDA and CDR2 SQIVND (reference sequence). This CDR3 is CASSIGGRQVGKLFF. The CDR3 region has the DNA TGTGCCAGTAGTATAGGCGGGAGACAGGTCGGGAAGCTGTTTTTT.

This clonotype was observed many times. The DNA for the CDR3 is TGCAGTGCTAGTTACCCGGGACTAGCGGGTGCCTACGAGCAGTACTTC. Amino acid sequence: CSASYPGLAGAYEQYF. The chain has TRBV20-1 and TRBJ2-7; TRBD2 matches at 12 bases. V was clipped by 3 bases and J by 2 bases; unmatched bases: 8. There are 16 residues in the CDR3. From germline, CDR1 is DFQATT and CDR2 SNEGSKA (reference sequence).

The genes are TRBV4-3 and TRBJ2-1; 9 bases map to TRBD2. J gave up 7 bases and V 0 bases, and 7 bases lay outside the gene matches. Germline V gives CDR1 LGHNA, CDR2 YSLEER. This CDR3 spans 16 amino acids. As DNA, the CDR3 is TGCGCCAGCAGCCAAGACTTAGCGGGAGAGGGGAATGAGCAGTTCTTC. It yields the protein CASSQDLAGEGNEQFF.

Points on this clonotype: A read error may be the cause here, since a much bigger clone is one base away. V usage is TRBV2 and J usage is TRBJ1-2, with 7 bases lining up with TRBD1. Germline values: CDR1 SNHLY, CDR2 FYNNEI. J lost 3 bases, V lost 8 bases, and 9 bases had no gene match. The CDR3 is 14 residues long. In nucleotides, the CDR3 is TGTGCCAGCGGGAAATCCGGGACAGACTATGGCTACACCTTC. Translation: CASGKSGTDYGYTF.

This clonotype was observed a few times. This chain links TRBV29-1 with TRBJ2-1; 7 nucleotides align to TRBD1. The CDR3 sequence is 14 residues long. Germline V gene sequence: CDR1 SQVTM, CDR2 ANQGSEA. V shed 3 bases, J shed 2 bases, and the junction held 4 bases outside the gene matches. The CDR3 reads CSVDRQGTYNEQFF. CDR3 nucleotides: TGCAGCGTTGACCGACAGGGTACCTACAATGAGCAGTTCTTC.

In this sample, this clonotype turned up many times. In DNA, the CDR3 is TGTGCCAGCAGCTTCGGGCTAGCGGGAGGCGAGCAGTACTTC. Its translation is CASSFGLAGGEQYF. The chain is built from TRBV7-2 and TRBJ2-7; TRBD2 aligns across 11 bases. V dropped 3 bases and J dropped 6; count of bases not matched to a gene: 4. Germline V gene sequence: CDR1 SGHTA, CDR2 FQGNSA. The CDR3 has 14 residues.

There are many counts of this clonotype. Here the CDR3 DNA reads TGTGCCAGCAGCTGGCTACGTTCTGAAGATACGCAGTATTTT. It translates to CASSWLRSEDTQYF. The V call is TRBV7-9, the J call TRBJ2-3; D gene ambiguous. Germline V CDR1 and CDR2: SEHNR, FQNEAQ (reference sequence). Between the trimmed V and J ends, which lost 4 bases and 5 bases, there was a span of 13 bases. There are 14 residues in the CDR3.

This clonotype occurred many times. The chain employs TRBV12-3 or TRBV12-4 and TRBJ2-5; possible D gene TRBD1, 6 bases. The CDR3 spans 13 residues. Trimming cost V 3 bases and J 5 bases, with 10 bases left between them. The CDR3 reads CASSLWGLETQYF. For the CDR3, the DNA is TGTGCCAGCAGTTTGTGGGGGCTGGAGACCCAGTACTTC.

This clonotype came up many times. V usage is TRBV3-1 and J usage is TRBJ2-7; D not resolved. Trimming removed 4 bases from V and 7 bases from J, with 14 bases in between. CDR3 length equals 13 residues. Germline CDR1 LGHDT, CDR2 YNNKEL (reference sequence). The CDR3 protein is CASSRDNLGEQYF. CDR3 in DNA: TGTGCCAGCAGCCGAGACAACTTGGGGGAGCAGTACTTC.